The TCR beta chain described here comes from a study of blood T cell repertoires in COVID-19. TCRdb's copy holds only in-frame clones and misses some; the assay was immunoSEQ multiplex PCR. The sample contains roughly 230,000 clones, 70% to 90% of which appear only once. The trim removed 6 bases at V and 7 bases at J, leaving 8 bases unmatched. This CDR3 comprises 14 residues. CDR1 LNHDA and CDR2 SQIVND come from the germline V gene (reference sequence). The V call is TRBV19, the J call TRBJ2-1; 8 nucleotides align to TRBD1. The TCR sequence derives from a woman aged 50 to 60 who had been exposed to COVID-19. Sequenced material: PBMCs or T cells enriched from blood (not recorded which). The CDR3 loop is CASSAQGASNEQFF. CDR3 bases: TGTGCCAGTAGCGCTCAGGGGGCTTCGAATGAGCAGTTCTTC.